The rows below give T cell receptor beta chains drawn from one sample of a study of blood T cell repertoires in COVID-19. The assay was immunoSEQ multiplex PCR, and TCRdb's table has in-frame clones only and misses some. Of around 340,000 clones listed, roughly nine tenths are singletons. Sequenced: peripheral blood. All receptors derive from a woman aged 55-69 years with COVID-19, enrolled during active disease. The CDR3 runs from the conserved cysteine through the conserved F or W. The D gene is left open where the match is weak. Not all rows give a size; the values are once, few, many and, for expanded clones, a class.

clone size	D gene	V gene	J gene	CDR3 protein	CDR3 DNA
.	TRBD1	TRBV19	TRBJ1-5	CASSMDREDGVNQPQHF	TGTGCCAGTAGTATGGACAGGGAAGATGGTGTCAATCAGCCCCAGCATTTT
.	.	TRBV3-1/TRBV3-2	TRBJ2-2	CASREGLINTGELFF	TGTGCCAGCAGAGAGGGATTGATAAACACCGGGGAGCTGTTTTTT
once	TRBD1	TRBV5-4	TRBJ1-2	CASSVPTGGNYGYTF	TGTGCCAGCAGCGTCCCGACAGGGGGGAACTATGGCTACACCTTC
.	TRBD1	TRBV18	TRBJ2-3	CASSPLDRATDTQYF	TGTGCCAGCTCACCACTGGACAGGGCTACAGATACGCAGTATTTT
.	.	TRBV5-6	TRBJ2-1	CASSLGGGPNEQFF	TGTGCCAGCAGCTTGGGGGGGGGCCCCAATGAGCAGTTCTTC
.	.	TRBV27	TRBJ1-2	CASSLFGRIDYGYTF	TGTGCCAGCAGTTTATTTGGCAGAATTGACTATGGCTACACCTTC
.	.	TRBV15	TRBJ1-1	CATSRDWDSEAFF	TGTGCCACCAGCAGAGATTGGGACTCAGAAGCTTTCTTT
.	.	TRBV3-1/TRBV3-2	TRBJ1-5	CASSFQGNQPQHF	TGTGCCAGCAGTTTCCAGGGCAATCAGCCCCAGCATTTT
.	.	TRBV6-5	TRBJ2-7	CASSPGPSYEQYF	TGTGCCAGCAGCCCGGGTCCTTCCTACGAGCAGTACTTC
.	.	TRBV4-1	TRBJ1-2	CASSPPVANYGYTF	TGCGCCAGCAGTCCCCCAGTGGCTAACTATGGCTACACCTTC
.	TRBD2	TRBV7-8	TRBJ2-7	CASSLASGGREQYF	TGTGCCAGCAGCTTGGCTAGCGGGGGCCGGGAGCAGTACTTC
few	.	TRBV27	TRBJ1-2	CASSLWGGSYYQEGYTF	TGTGCCAGCAGTTTATGGGGGGGGAGCTACTACCAGGAGGGCTACACCTTC
.	.	TRBV19	TRBJ2-3	CASKKQGVGTDTQYF	TGTGCCAGTAAAAAACAGGGAGTCGGCACAGATACGCAGTATTTT
.	TRBD1	TRBV5-1	TRBJ1-4	CASSKDPGQGIEKLFF	TGCGCCAGCAGCAAGGACCCTGGACAGGGAATTGAAAAACTGTTTTTT
.	.	TRBV7-3	TRBJ1-1	CASSLSSNTEAFF	TGTGCCAGCAGCTTATCGTCGAACACTGAAGCTTTCTTT
.	TRBD2	TRBV28	TRBJ2-1	CASRNLASGGVSYNEQFF	TGTGCCAGCAGAAATTTGGCTAGCGGGGGGGTCTCCTACAATGAGCAGTTCTTC
.	.	TRBV7-9	TRBJ2-7	CASSQYQGTREQYF	TGTGCCAGCAGCCAATACCAGGGGACACGCGAGCAGTACTTC
few	.	TRBV7-9	TRBJ1-6	CASSFPDNSPLHF	TGTGCCAGCAGCTTCCCGGATAATTCACCCCTCCACTTT
.	.	TRBV7-2	TRBJ1-3	CASTLDPGSGNTIYF	TGTGCCAGCACCCTGGACCCGGGATCTGGAAACACCATATATTTT
.	TRBD1	TRBV5-5	TRBJ1-4	CASMREQGREKLFF	TGTGCCAGCATGAGAGAACAGGGGCGAGAAAAACTGTTTTTT
.	TRBD2	TRBV3-1/TRBV3-2	TRBJ2-7	CASSQGLAGGKQYF	TGTGCCAGCAGCCAAGGGCTAGCGGGGGGTAAGCAGTACTTC
.	.	TRBV5-8	TRBJ2-7	CASNKGGLYEQYF	TGTGCCAGCAACAAGGGGGGGCTCTACGAGCAGTACTTC
.	.	TRBV5-1	TRBJ1-2	CASSGDSLNYGYTF	TGCGCCAGCAGCGGCGACAGTCTCAACTATGGCTACACCTTC
.	TRBD1	TRBV9	TRBJ1-1	CASSLHRGGTEAFF	TGTGCCAGCAGCTTACACAGGGGTGGCACTGAAGCTTTCTTT
.	.	TRBV15	TRBJ1-2	CATSRDLTVADVYGYTF	TGTGCCACCAGCAGAGATTTAACGGTAGCAGATGTCTATGGCTACACCTTC
.	TRBD2	TRBV11-2	TRBJ2-7	CASSPGGREQYF	TGTGCCAGCAGCCCGGGGGGGAGAGAGCAGTACTTC
.	.	TRBV7-3	TRBJ2-1	CASSDTGIGNEQFF	TGTGCCAGCAGTGATACAGGGATAGGCAATGAGCAGTTCTTC
.	.	TRBV6-5	TRBJ1-5	CASRPTSEGNQPQHF	TGTGCCAGCAGACCCACAAGTGAGGGCAATCAGCCCCAGCATTTT
.	TRBD1	TRBV11-2	TRBJ1-1	CASSYGTGRAFF	TGTGCCAGCAGCTACGGGACAGGGCGGGCTTTCTTT
.	.	TRBV7-3	TRBJ1-1	CASSLNTRAEAFF	TGTGCCAGCAGCTTAAACACGAGGGCTGAAGCTTTCTTT
.	.	TRBV5-1	TRBJ1-3	CASRGNGNTIYF	TGCGCCAGCCGGGGAAATGGAAACACCATATATTTT
.	TRBD1	TRBV27	TRBJ1-3	CASSLWVPRQGDAGNTIYF	TGTGCCAGCAGTTTATGGGTACCCAGGCAGGGGGACGCTGGAAACACCATATATTTT
.	.	TRBV12-3/TRBV12-4	TRBJ2-5	CASSLSVETQYF	TGTGCCAGCAGCCTATCGGTGGAGACCCAGTACTTC
few	TRBD1	TRBV12-5	TRBJ1-2	CASGQRTGLLNGYTF	TGTGCTAGTGGTCAGAGGACAGGGCTTTTAAATGGCTACACCTTC
.	.	TRBV27	TRBJ1-2	CASSLGWQEVRGYTF	TGTGCCAGCAGTTTAGGTTGGCAGGAGGTGCGGGGCTACACCTTC
.	TRBD1	TRBV29-1	TRBJ1-1	CSVDPGQLNTEAFF	TGCAGCGTCGACCCGGGACAGCTAAACACTGAAGCTTTCTTT
.	.	TRBV29-1	TRBJ2-5	CSVVRTEETQYF	TGCAGCGTTGTTAGGACAGAAGAGACCCAGTACTTC
.	TRBD2	TRBV4-1	TRBJ2-1	CASSRAGGGSYNEQFF	TGCGCCAGCAGCCGAGCCGGGGGGGGCTCCTACAATGAGCAGTTCTTC
.	.	TRBV25-1	TRBJ1-3	CASSEYIANGNTIYF	TGTGCCAGCAGTGAATATATTGCGAACGGAAACACCATATATTTT
.	.	TRBV18	TRBJ2-5	CASSPSLSGETQYF	TGTGCCAGCTCACCTAGCCTTAGTGGAGAGACCCAGTACTTC
.	.	TRBV28	TRBJ1-5	CASTVPSNQPQHF	TGTGCCAGCACGGTCCCTAGCAATCAGCCCCAGCATTTT
.	TRBD2	TRBV5-6	TRBJ2-1	CASRGLAGAVSGQFF	TGTGCCAGCAGGGGACTAGCGGGGGCCGTATCGGGGCAGTTCTTC